The entry below describes one TCR beta chain. Its target is unknown. The length of the CDR3 is 15 residues. CDR1 and CDR2 (germline): MNHEY, SVGAGI. V was shortened by 6 bases and J by 1 base, with 16 bases between the two germline ends. The sample originates from a study of OX40 agonist ivuxolimab in advanced cancers. Study findings and constraints: At doses 0.1 to 3.0 mg/kg, CD4+ and CD8+ clones expanded. Expanded clones belonging to CD8+ T cells outnumbered, on average, those of CD4+.

The data were produced by immunoSEQ multiplex PCR, yet TCRdb's version contains in-frame clones alone and is incomplete. The sample shows around 100,000 clones, 75% to 95% of them seen only once. The specimen comprised CD4+ or CD8+ T cells sorted from blood, sampled in a trial of the OX40 agonist ivuxolimab. This TCR came from an adult with an advanced solid tumor such as melanoma, head and neck, liver or kidney cancer. The genes are TRBV6-5 and TRBJ2-7; D possibly corresponds to TRBD1 (6 bases). CDR3 bases: TGTGCCAGCAGGCGACAGGCCCTAGGATCCTACGAGCAGTACTTC. Its translation: CASRRQALGSYEQYF.